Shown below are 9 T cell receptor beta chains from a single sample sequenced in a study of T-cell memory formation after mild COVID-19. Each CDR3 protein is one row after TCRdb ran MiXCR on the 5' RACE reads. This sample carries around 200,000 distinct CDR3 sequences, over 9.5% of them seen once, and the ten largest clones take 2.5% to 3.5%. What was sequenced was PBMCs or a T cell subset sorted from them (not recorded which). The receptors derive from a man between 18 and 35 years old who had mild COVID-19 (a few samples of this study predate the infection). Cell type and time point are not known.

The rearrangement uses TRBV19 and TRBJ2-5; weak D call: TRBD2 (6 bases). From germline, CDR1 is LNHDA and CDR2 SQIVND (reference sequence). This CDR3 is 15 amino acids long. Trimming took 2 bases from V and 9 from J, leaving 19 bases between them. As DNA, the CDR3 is TGTGCCAGTAGTATATTAGGGACTCCTCCCGGGGCCCAGTACTTC. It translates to CASSILGTPPGAQYF.

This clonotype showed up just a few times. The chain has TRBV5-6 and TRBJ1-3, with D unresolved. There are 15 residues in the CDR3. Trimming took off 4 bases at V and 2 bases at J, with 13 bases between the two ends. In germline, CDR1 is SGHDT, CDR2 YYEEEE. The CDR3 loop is CASSPSGGAGNTIYF. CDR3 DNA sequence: TGTGCCAGCAGCCCGAGCGGTGGCGCTGGAAACACCATATATTTT. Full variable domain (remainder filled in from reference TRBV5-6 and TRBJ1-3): DAGVTQSPTHLIKTRGQQVTLRCSPKSGHDTVSWYQQALGQGPQFIFQYYEEEERQRGNFPDRFSGHQFPNYSSELNVNALLLGDSALYLCASSPSGGAGNTIYFGEGSWLTVV.

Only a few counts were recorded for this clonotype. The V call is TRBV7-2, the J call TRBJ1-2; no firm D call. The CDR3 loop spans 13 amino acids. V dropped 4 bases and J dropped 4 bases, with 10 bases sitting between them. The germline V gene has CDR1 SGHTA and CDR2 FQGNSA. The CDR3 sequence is CASSSTFGYGYTF. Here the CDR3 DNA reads TGTGCCAGCAGCTCGACGTTTGGCTATGGCTACACCTTC.

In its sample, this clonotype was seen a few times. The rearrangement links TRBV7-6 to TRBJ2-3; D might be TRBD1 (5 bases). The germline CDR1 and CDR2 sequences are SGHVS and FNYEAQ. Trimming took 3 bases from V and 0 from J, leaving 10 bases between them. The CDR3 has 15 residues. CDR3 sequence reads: CASSFQGISTDTQYF. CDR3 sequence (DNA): TGTGCCAGCAGCTTTCAGGGAATTAGCACAGATACGCAGTATTTT.

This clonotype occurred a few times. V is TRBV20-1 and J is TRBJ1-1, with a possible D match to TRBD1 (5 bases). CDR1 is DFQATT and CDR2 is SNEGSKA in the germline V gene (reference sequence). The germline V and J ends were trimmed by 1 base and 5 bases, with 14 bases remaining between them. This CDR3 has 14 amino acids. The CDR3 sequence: CSARVRSGGTEAFF. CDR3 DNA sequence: TGCAGTGCTAGAGTGCGGTCCGGGGGGACTGAAGCTTTCTTT.

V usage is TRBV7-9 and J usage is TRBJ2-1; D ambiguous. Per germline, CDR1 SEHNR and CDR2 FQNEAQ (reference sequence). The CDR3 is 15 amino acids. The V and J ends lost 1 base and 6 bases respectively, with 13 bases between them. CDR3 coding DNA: TGTGCCAGCAGCTTAGGTGGGTTGCGGCTCAATGAGCAGTTCTTC. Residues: CASSLGGLRLNEQFF.

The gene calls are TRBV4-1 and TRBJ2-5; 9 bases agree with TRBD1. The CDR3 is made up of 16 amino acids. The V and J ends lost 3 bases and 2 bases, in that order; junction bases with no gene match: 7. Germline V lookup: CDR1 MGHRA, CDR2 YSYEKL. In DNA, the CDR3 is TGCGCCAGCAGCCAGGAGGGACAGGGAAGGCAAGAGACCCAGTACTTC. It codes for CASSQEGQGRQETQYF.

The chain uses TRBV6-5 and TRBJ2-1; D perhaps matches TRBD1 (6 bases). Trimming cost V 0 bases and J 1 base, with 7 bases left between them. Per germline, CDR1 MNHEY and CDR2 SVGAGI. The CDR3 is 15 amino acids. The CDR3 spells CASSYSGQSYNEQFF. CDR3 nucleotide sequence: TGTGCCAGCAGTTACTCGGGACAATCCTACAATGAGCAGTTCTTC.

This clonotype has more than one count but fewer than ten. For the CDR3, the DNA is TGTGCCAGCAGCGCCCCGAAGCCTTTCATAGGGACCCAGTACTTC. Amino acids: CASSAPKPFIGTQYF. This rearrangement joins TRBV7-2 to TRBJ2-5; D is uncertain. This CDR3 is built from 15 residues. Germline CDR1 reads SGHTA; CDR2 reads FQGNSA. Trimming removed 5 bases from V and 7 bases from J, with 20 bases in between.